This T cell receptor (beta chain) emerged from a study of early stage breast cancer tumors. The CDR3 consists of 15 residues. Per the germline V gene, CDR1 is LNHNV and CDR2 is YYDKDF (reference sequence). V lost 5 bases, J lost 10 bases, and 14 bases stayed unmatched. Study-wide points: In most of the 16 patients, blood comparison separated tumor from normal breast.

A remark on this clone: Its antigen is as yet unknown.

Produced via immunoSEQ multiplex PCR; TCRdb's table is partial and in-frame only. The repertoire includes roughly 19,000 clones, more than 75% of them detected once, and approximately 30% sits in the top ten. Sequencing was done on a sample of blood. The J gene is TRBJ1-1, the V gene TRBV15, with TRBD1 matching 9 bases. This receptor was obtained from a person aged 55-75 years with breast cancer. CDR3 bases: TGTGCCACCAGCGGGCGGGACAGGGAACCTCTAGGAGCTTTCTTT. The encoded protein is CATSGRDREPLGAFF.